The 28 T cell receptor beta chains reported below all come from one sample, sequenced in a study of patients with pleural tuberculosis (dated by TCRdb to between 2013 and 2015). Sequencing was carried out with an Illumina Genome Analyzer IIx. TCRdb reworked the public reads: Q25 trimming with fastp, MiXCR clone assembly, productive beta chains retained. A single entry per CDR3 protein holds the most common genes and DNA from its merged rows. This sample has 25,000 to 30,000 distinct CDR3 sequences in its table, and about 18% of those were observed once. The top ten constitute 3.5% of the sample. Sequences were obtained from peripheral blood. The receptors were sampled from a human donor with pleural tuberculosis.

This clonotype appeared many times. The rearrangement links TRBV29-1 to TRBJ2-4; D gene unclear. The CDR3 covers 12 residues. V was clipped by 6 bases and J by 5 bases, with 11 bases between them. CDR1 is SQVTM, CDR2 ANQGSEA, per germline. The DNA for the CDR3 is TGCAGCGTCCGAGATGGGCAAAACATTCAGTACTTC. Protein sequence: CSVRDGQNIQYF.

This clonotype has at least ten counts. V usage is TRBV20-1 and J usage is TRBJ2-7, with 12 bases identical to TRBD2. The V segment lost 6 bases and the J segment 5 bases; nucleotides outside the gene matches: 8. The CDR3 covers 14 residues. Germline values: CDR1 DFQATT, CDR2 SNEGSKA (reference sequence). Here the CDR3 DNA reads TGCAGTGCCACCACTAGCGGGGGGACCCACGAGCAGTACTTC. Residues: CSATTSGGTHEQYF.

This clonotype has only a few counts. The chain joins TRBV30 to TRBJ2-5; weak D call: TRBD2 (5 bases). In germline, CDR1 is GTSNPN, CDR2 SVGIG (reference sequence). The CDR3 is 14 residues long. The ends were cut back, 2 bases at V and 1 base at J, with 11 bases in the middle. The CDR3 here is CAWSSGVGQETQYF. In DNA form, the CDR3 reads TGTGCCTGGAGTTCCGGGGTAGGCCAAGAGACCCAGTACTTC.

This clonotype was seen ten or more times. The chain has TRBV7-2 and TRBJ2-3, with D possibly TRBD2 on 6 matching bases. The germline gives CDR1 SGHTA, CDR2 FQGNSA. V lost 6 bases and J lost 4, with 23 bases in between. The CDR3 runs 17 residues. The CDR3 sequence is CASSRSGSGTSADTQYF. In DNA, the CDR3 is TGTGCCAGCAGTCGTTCCGGATCTGGGACTTCAGCAGATACGCAGTATTTT. Using reference TRBV7-2 and TRBJ2-3 for the parts outside the CDR3, the full variable domain is GAGVSQSPSNKVTEKGKDVELRCDPISGHTALYWYRQSLGQGLEFLIYFQGNSAPDKSGLPSDRFSAERTGGSVSTLTIQRTQQEDSAVYLCASSRSGSGTSADTQYFGPGTRLTVL.

DNA for the CDR3: TGCGCCAGCAGCCAAGAACTTTCCAGGAGGGGGGGTTCCCACGATGAGCAGTTCTTC. Its translation is CASSQELSRRGGSHDEQFF. The chain employs TRBV4-1 and TRBJ2-1; possibly TRBD2 for D (7 bases). There are 19 residues in the CDR3. V dropped 0 bases and J dropped 8 bases, with 26 bases sitting between them. CDR1 is MGHRA and CDR2 is YSYEKL in the germline V gene.

This clonotype was counted at least ten times. V and J are TRBV11-2 and TRBJ2-5; the match to TRBD2 covers 11 bases. The junction had 10 bases not matched to a gene; V was cut back by 5 bases and J by 5 bases. CDR3 size: 16 residues. CDR1 and CDR2 (germline): SGHAT, FQNNGV. CDR3 protein: CASSGKLAGAVETQYF. The CDR3 DNA is TGTGCCAGCAGCGGCAAACTAGCGGGAGCGGTTGAGACCCAGTACTTC.

This clonotype was seen at least ten times. This chain joins TRBV12-3 or TRBV12-4 and TRBJ2-3; D not resolved. This CDR3 contains 15 residues. Trimming took off 7 bases at V and 4 bases at J, with 18 bases between the two ends. The CDR3 reads CASKSRLPTPDTQYF. The CDR3 DNA reads TGTGCCAGCAAGTCGCGGCTTCCCACCCCAGATACGCAGTATTTT.

This clonotype was detected many times. The V call is TRBV30, the J call TRBJ1-5; D remains unclear. Deletions cut 1 base from V and 1 base from J, with 14 bases between. The CDR3 spans 16 residues. Per germline, CDR1 GTSNPN and CDR2 SVGIG (reference sequence). CDR3 amino acids: CAWSEEGIQSNQPQHF. CDR3 DNA: TGTGCCTGGAGTGAGGAGGGCATACAAAGCAATCAGCCCCAGCATTTT.

This clonotype was observed a handful of times. The chain carries TRBV5-5 and TRBJ2-3; D possibly corresponds to TRBD2 (5 bases). The germline gives CDR1 SGHKS, CDR2 YYEKEE (reference sequence). Trimming left V 2 bases short and J 4 bases short, with 14 bases between. This CDR3 has 15 amino acids. The DNA for the CDR3 is TGTGCCAGCAGCTTATATAGCGTGGAAGCAGATACGCAGTATTTT. Protein: CASSLYSVEADTQYF. Full variable domain (rest looked up from reference TRBV5-5 and TRBJ2-3): DAGVTQSPTHLIKTRGQQVTLRCSPISGHKSVSWYQQVLGQGPQFIFQYYEKEERGRGNFPDRFSARQFPNYSSELNVNALLLGDSALYLCASSLYSVEADTQYFGPGTRLTVL.

This clonotype was found many times. The J gene is TRBJ1-1, the V gene TRBV29-1; D not resolved. The CDR3 contains 13 residues. Germline CDR1 reads SQVTM; CDR2 reads ANQGSEA. Trimming shortened V by 7 bases and J by 1 base, and 13 bases separated the two germline ends. For the CDR3, the DNA is TGCAGCGGGCAGACGGAATGGAACACTGAAGCTTTCTTT. Amino acid sequence: CSGQTEWNTEAFF.

Many counts were recorded for this clonotype. The chain links TRBV4-1 to TRBJ1-1, with 8 nucleotides matching TRBD1. V shed 8 bases and J 0 bases; nucleotides not matched to a gene: 5. This CDR3 region has 14 residues. The germline V gene encodes CDR1 MGHRA and CDR2 YSYEKL. The CDR3 loop is CASSGTGVNTEAFF. The CDR3 bases are TGCGCCAGCTCCGGGACAGGTGTGAACACTGAAGCTTTCTTT.

The V call is TRBV11-3, the J call TRBJ1-1; D ambiguous. Trimming left V 5 bases short and J 9 bases short, with 16 bases between. This CDR3 region has 13 residues. CDR1 is SGHNT and CDR2 is YENEEA in the germline V gene. The CDR3 DNA sequence: TGTGCCAGCAGCCCCACATCGGGCCCGAAAGCTTTCTTT. Its protein product is CASSPTSGPKAFF.

This clonotype occurred once. A clone one base away is much larger, so this may be a read error. The chain is built from TRBV29-1 and TRBJ1-1, with no clear D. This CDR3 is built from 13 residues. Per germline, CDR1 SQVTM and CDR2 ANQGSEA. The CDR3 is CSAIPAVAYEAFF. The CDR3 nucleotides are TGCAGTGCTATCCCCGCAGTCGCCTATGAAGCTTTCTTT.

There are many counts of this clonotype. The chain has TRBV6-2 or TRBV6-3 and TRBJ1-1; no definite D call. V dropped 2 bases and J dropped 0 bases, with 7 bases sitting between them. Germline V gene sequence: CDR1 MNHEY, CDR2 SVGEGT. The CDR3 spans 14 residues. Written as DNA, the CDR3 is TGTGCCAGCAGTTACCCGAGATTGAACACTGAAGCTTTCTTT. Amino acids: CASSYPRLNTEAFF.

This clonotype was observed at least ten times. CDR3 residues: CSVVQASSSYNEQFF. For the CDR3, the DNA is TGCAGCGTGGTCCAGGCGTCGAGCTCCTACAATGAGCAGTTCTTC. This rearrangement joins TRBV29-1 to TRBJ2-1; D is ambiguous. Trimming removed 6 bases from V and 0 bases from J, with 15 bases in between. The CDR3 is 15 amino acids. Germline CDR1 is SQVTM and CDR2 is ANQGSEA.

This clonotype was seen many times. The V and J genes are TRBV3-1 and TRBJ2-1; tentative D call: TRBD2 (5 bases). Germline CDR1 LGHDT, CDR2 YNNKEL (reference sequence). The CDR3 is 18 amino acids. Trimming shortened V by 0 bases and J by 0 bases, and 15 bases separated the two germline ends. The CDR3 DNA reads as TGTGCCAGCAGCCAAGAAAGTCGGGGTCCGAGCTCCTACAATGAGCAGTTCTTC. It encodes CASSQESRGPSSYNEQFF.

V gene TRBV5-5 combines with J gene TRBJ1-3; D is uncertain. Germline V lookup: CDR1 SGHKS, CDR2 YYEKEE (reference sequence). This CDR3 has 14 amino acids. V shed 4 bases and J shed 4 bases, with 12 bases lying between them. CDR3 amino acids: CASSQSTAGNTIYF. The CDR3 nucleotides read TGTGCCAGCAGCCAGAGCACTGCCGGAAACACCATATATTTT.

Worth noting for this clonotype: A much larger clone differs from this one at a single base, so this may be a read error. The V gene is TRBV7-9, the J gene TRBJ2-3; D remains unclear. Germline V gives CDR1 SEHNR, CDR2 FQNEAQ (reference sequence). There are 14 residues in the CDR3. CDR3 amino acids: CASSLSYRTDMQYF. CDR3 in DNA: TGTGCCAGCAGCTTAAGTTACAGAACAGATATGCAGTATTTT. The entire variable domain, with the rest obtained from reference TRBV7-9 and TRBJ2-3, is as follows: DTGVSQNPRHKITKRGQNVTFRCDPISEHNRLYWYRQTLGQGPEFLTYFQNEAQLEKSRLLSDRFSAERPKGSFSTLEIQRTEQGDSAMYLCASSLSYRTDMQYFGPGTRLTVL.

This clonotype was observed a handful of times. An end of the junction differs from the germline gene, which may be a read error. The chain employs TRBV19 and TRBJ2-6, with D perhaps being TRBD1 or TRBD2 (7 bases each). The CDR3 spans 15 residues. Germline assignment: CDR1 LNHDA and CDR2 SQIVND (reference sequence). The CDR3 DNA sequence: TGTGCCAGTAGTCCCAGGGGGAGCGGGGCCAACGCCCTGACTTTC. Translation gives CASSPRGSGANALTF. Together with reference TRBV19 and TRBJ2-6, the CDR3 gives the full variable domain: DGGITQSPKYLFRKEGQNVTLSCEQNLNHDAMYWYRQDPGQGLRLIYYSQIVNDFQKGDIAEGYSVSREKKESFPLTVTSAQKNPTAFYLCASSPRGSGANALTFGAGSRLTVL.

Remarks on this clonotype: Its ends do not fully match the called genes, so a read error is possible. CDR3 loop: CVSRYLQTGSPTGELFF. In DNA form, the CDR3 reads TGTGTCAGCAGGTATCTTCAGACAGGGTCACCCACCGGGGAGCTGTTTTTT. V usage is TRBV12-3 or TRBV12-4 and J usage is TRBJ2-2; 7 positions match TRBD1. This CDR3 comprises 17 residues.

At least ten counts were recorded for this clonotype. The J gene is TRBJ2-1, the V gene TRBV19; tentatively, D is TRBD1 or TRBD2 (5 bases each). V was pared by 7 bases and J by 3 bases, with 13 bases between. CDR3 length: 14 residues. The germline CDR1 and CDR2 sequences are LNHDA and SQIVND (reference sequence). The DNA for the CDR3 is TGTGCCAGTAACAAGGGACCTCTCTACAATGAGCAGTTCTTC. Amino acid sequence: CASNKGPLYNEQFF.

This clonotype was seen ten or more times. The chain uses TRBV15 and TRBJ2-3; no definite D call. V was cut by 0 bases and J by 5 bases, with 6 bases left in between. This CDR3 has 13 residues. Germline CDR1 is LNHNV and CDR2 is YYDKDF (reference sequence). The CDR3 DNA reads TGTGCCACCAGCAGAGATGGAAGAGATACGCAGTATTTT. It is translated as CATSRDGRDTQYF.

This clonotype was recorded at least ten times. V usage is TRBV19 and J usage is TRBJ2-1, with a weak D call TRBD1 (6 bases). The CDR3 spans 14 residues. Trimming took off 7 bases at V and 4 bases at J, with 14 bases between the two ends. CDR1 LNHDA and CDR2 SQIVND come from the germline V gene (reference sequence). CDR3 region: CASTSGAGYNEQFF. For the CDR3, the DNA is TGTGCCAGTACCTCAGGGGCCGGGTACAATGAGCAGTTCTTC.

V is TRBV30 and J is TRBJ1-5, with TRBD1 as a possible D gene (6 bases). The CDR3 runs 14 residues. Deletions cut 1 base from V and 6 bases from J, with 13 bases between. Germline assignment: CDR1 GTSNPN and CDR2 SVGIG (reference sequence). The CDR3 region is CAWSDRVYSQPQHF. The CDR3, as DNA: TGTGCCTGGAGTGACAGGGTTTATAGTCAGCCCCAGCATTTT.

Worth noting for this clonotype: An end of the junction differs from the germline gene, which may be a read error. The rearrangement joins TRBV5-1 to TRBJ1-1; unclear D gene. Germline CDR1 and CDR2: SGHRS and YFSETQ. The CDR3 consists of 13 residues. DNA of the CDR3: TGCGCCAGCAGCTTTCGAGAGAACACTGAAGCGTCCTTT. This translates into CASSFRENTEASF.

There are many counts of this clonotype. The CDR3: CASSLSGDYCEQYF. The CDR3 DNA follows: TGTGCCAGCAGCCTCTCAGGGGATTACTGCGAGCAGTACTTC. The rearrangement joins TRBV7-8 to TRBJ2-7; maybe TRBD1 (6 bases). The CDR3 length is 14 residues. Germline V CDR1 and CDR2: SGHVS, FQNEAQ. Trimming took off 5 bases at V and 6 bases at J, with 17 bases between the two ends.

This clonotype counts as medium-sized (0.01 to 0.1%). The V gene is TRBV27, the J gene TRBJ1-4; TRBD1 matches 9 bases. Unmatched junction bases numbered 14, after V lost 8 bases and J lost 7 bases. This CDR3 is built from 16 residues. Germline assignment: CDR1 MNHEY and CDR2 SMNVEV (reference sequence). This CDR3 is CASGAQQGAIREKLFF. For the CDR3, the DNA is TGTGCCAGCGGAGCCCAACAGGGGGCTATTCGTGAAAAACTGTTTTTT.

This clonotype was counted ten times or more. J is TRBJ1-2 and V is TRBV7-6; weak D call: TRBD1 (6 bases). The germline V and J ends were trimmed by 5 bases and 8 bases, with 15 bases remaining between them. This CDR3 is 13 amino acids long. Germline CDR1 is SGHVS and CDR2 is FNYEAQ. The chain's CDR3 is CASSLRTVDGYTF. The CDR3 coding sequence is TGTGCCAGCAGCCTAAGGACAGTGGACGGCTACACCTTC.